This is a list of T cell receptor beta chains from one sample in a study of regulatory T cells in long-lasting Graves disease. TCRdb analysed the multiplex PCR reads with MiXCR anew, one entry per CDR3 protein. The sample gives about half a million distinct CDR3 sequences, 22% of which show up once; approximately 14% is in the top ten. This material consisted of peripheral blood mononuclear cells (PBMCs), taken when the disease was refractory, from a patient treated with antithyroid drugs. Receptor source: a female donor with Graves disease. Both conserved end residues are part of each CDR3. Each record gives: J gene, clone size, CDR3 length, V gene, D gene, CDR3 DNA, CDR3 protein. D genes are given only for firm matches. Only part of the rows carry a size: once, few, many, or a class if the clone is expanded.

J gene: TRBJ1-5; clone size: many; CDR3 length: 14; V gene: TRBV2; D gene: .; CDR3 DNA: TGTGCCAGCAGTGAAGGGGGTAGCAATCAGCCCCAGCATTTT; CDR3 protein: CASSEGGSNQPQHF
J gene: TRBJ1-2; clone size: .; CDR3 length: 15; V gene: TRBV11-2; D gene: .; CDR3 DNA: TGTGCCAGCAGCTCAGGACCGGCGGACAACTATGGCTACACCTTC; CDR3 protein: CASSSGPADNYGYTF
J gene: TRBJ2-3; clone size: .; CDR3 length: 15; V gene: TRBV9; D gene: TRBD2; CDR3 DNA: TGTGCCAGCGCCACCGCGGGGGGGGGTACAGATACGCAGTATTTT; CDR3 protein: CASATAGGGTDTQYF
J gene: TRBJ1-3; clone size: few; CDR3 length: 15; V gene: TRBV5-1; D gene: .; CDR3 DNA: TGCGCCAGCAGCTTGGGAACAGCCTATGGAAACACCATATATTTT; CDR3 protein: CASSLGTAYGNTIYF
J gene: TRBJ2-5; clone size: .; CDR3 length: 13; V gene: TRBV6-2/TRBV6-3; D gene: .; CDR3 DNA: TGTGCCAGCAGTTACCAAAGGTGGGAGACCCAGTACTTC; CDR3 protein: CASSYQRWETQYF
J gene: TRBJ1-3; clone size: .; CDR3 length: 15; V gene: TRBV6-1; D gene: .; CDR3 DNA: TGTGCCAACATATTACAGGAGTCCCTAAGAAACACCATATATTTT; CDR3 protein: CANILQESLRNTIYF
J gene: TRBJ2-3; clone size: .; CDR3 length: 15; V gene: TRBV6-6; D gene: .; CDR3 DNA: TGTGCCAGCAGTTACTCGTGGCGAACGAAGGATACGCAGTATTTT; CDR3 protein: CASSYSWRTKDTQYF
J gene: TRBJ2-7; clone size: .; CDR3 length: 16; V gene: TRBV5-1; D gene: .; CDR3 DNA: TGCGCCAGCAGCTCTCGGCCCGGGACGGCATCCTACGAGCAGTACTTC; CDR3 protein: CASSSRPGTASYEQYF
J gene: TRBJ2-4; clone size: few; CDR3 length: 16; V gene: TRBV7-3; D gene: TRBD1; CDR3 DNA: TGTGCCAGCAGCCTCGGGACAGGACCCGCCAAAAACATTCAGTACTTC; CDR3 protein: CASSLGTGPAKNIQYF
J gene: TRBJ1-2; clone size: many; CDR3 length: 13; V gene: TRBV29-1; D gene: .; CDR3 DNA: TGCAGCGCTGAACCCAGGGTTTACTATGGCTACACCTTC; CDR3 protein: CSAEPRVYYGYTF
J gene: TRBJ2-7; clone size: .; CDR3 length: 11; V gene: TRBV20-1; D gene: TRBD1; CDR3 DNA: TGCAGTGCCGGGACAGCCGGCGAGCAGTACTTC; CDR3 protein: CSAGTAGEQYF
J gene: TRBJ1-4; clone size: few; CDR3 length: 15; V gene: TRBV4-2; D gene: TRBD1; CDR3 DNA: TGTGCCAGCAGCCAAGCCGGACAGGGTGGTGAAAAACTGTTTTTT; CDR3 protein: CASSQAGQGGEKLFF
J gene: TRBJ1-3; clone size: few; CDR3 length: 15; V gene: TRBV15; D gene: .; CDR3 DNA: TGTGCCACCAGCAGAGATGCTAGGGCTGGAAACACCATATATTTT; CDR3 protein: CATSRDARAGNTIYF
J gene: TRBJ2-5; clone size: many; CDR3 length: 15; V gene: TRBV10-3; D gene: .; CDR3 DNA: TGTGCCATCAGTGATAACGGGCAGTTATGGGAGACCCAGTACTTC; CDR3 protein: CAISDNGQLWETQYF
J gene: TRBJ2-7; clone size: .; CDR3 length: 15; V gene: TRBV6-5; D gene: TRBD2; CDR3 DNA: TGTGCCAGCAGTTACTCTCGCGGGGGGCGGTACGAGCAGTACTTC; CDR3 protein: CASSYSRGGRYEQYF
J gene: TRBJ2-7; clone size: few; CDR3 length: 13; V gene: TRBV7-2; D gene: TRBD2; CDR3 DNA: TGTGCCAGCAGCTTAGGGACTAGCGGGGAGGTGTACTTC; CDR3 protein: CASSLGTSGEVYF
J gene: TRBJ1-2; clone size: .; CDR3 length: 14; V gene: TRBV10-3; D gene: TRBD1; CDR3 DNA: TGTGCCACCCGTGCGGGACAGGGGACCGATGGCTACACCTTC; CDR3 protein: CATRAGQGTDGYTF
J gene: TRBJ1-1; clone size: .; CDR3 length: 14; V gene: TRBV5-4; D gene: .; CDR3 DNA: TGTGCCAGCAGCTTAGGACAGCCGGACACTGAAGCTTTCTTT; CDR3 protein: CASSLGQPDTEAFF
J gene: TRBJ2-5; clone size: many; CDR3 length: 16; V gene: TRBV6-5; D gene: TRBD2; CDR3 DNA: TGTGCCAGCAGTTTCCCTAGCGGGCCAAACCAAGAGACCCAGTACTTC; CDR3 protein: CASSFPSGPNQETQYF
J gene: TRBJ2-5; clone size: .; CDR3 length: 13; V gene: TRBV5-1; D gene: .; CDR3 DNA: TGCGCCAGCAGAACTCAGGGGCAAGAGACCCAGTACTTC; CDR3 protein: CASRTQGQETQYF
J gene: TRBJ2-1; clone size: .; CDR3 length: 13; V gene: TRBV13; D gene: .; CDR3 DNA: TGTGCCAGCAGAAAAGGAGTACAGGATGAGCAGTTCTTC; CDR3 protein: CASRKGVQDEQFF
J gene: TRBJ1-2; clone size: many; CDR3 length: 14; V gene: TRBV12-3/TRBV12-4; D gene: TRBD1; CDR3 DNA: TGTGCCAGCAGTTGGGGACAGGGGAATTATGGCTACACCTTC; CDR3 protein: CASSWGQGNYGYTF
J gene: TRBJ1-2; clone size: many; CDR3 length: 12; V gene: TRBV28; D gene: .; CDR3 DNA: TGTGCCAGCAGACCCGACAGTTACGGCTACACCTTC; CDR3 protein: CASRPDSYGYTF
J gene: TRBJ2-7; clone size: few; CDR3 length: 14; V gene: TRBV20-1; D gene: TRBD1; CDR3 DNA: TGCAGTGCTAGCACGAACAGGGGCATCTACGAGCAGTACTTC; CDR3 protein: CSASTNRGIYEQYF
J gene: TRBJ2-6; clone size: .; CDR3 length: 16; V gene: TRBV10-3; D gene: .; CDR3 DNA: TGTGCCATCAGTGAGTCGGCCAGCTCTGGGGCCAACGTCCTGACTTTC; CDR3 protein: CAISESASSGANVLTF
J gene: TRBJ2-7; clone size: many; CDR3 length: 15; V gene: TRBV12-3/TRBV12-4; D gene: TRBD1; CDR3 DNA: TGTGCCAGCAGTCCCGGGACAGGGGCCACCTACGAGCAGTACTTC; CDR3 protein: CASSPGTGATYEQYF
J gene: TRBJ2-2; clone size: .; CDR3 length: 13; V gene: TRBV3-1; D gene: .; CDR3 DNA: TGTGCCAGCAGCCAAACTTTCTCCGGGGAGCTGTTTTTT; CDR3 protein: CASSQTFSGELFF
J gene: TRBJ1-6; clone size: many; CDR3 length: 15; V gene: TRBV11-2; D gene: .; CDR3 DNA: TGTGCCAGCAGCCCTAGGCCGGACTCCTATTCACCCCTCCACTTT; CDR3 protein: CASSPRPDSYSPLHF
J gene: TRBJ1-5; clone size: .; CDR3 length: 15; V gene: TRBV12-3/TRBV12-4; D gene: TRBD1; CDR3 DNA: TGTGCCAGCAGTTTATTACAGGGGGTTGGGCAGCCCCAGCATTTT; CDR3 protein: CASSLLQGVGQPQHF
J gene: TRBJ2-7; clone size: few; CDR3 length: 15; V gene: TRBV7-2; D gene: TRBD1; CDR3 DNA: TGTGCCAGCAGTCGAGACCCGGGACAGGGTTACGAGCAGTACTTC; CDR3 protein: CASSRDPGQGYEQYF
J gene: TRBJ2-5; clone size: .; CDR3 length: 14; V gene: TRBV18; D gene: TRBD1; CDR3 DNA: TGTGCCAGCTCACCAAGAGACAGGGTAGAGACCCAGTACTTC; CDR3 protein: CASSPRDRVETQYF
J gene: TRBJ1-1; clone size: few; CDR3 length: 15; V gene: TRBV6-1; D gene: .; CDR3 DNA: TGTGCCAGCAGTGAAGAGAGGGCGAGGAACACTGAAGCTTTCTTT; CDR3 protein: CASSEERARNTEAFF
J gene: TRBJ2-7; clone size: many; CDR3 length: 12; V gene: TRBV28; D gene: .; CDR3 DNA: TGTGCCAGCAGCCCCAACGGGGGAGAGCAGTACTTC; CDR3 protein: CASSPNGGEQYF
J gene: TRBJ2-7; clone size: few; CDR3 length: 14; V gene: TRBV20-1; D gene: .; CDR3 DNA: TGCAGTGCTAGAGGGGACCGGGACCTCTACGAGCAGTACTTC; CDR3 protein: CSARGDRDLYEQYF
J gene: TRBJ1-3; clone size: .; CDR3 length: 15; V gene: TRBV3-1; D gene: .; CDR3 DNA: TGTGCCAGCAGCCCCTACGACAACTCTGGAAACACCATATATTTT; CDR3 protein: CASSPYDNSGNTIYF
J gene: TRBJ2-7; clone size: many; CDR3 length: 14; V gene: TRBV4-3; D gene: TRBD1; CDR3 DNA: TGCGCCAGCAGCCAAGGGACAGGGGATTACGAGCAGTACTTC; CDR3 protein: CASSQGTGDYEQYF
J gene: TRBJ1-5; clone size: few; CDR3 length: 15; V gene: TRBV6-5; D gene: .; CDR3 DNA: TGTGCCAGCAGTTATGACCAATATAGCAATCAGCCCCAGCATTTT; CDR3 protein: CASSYDQYSNQPQHF
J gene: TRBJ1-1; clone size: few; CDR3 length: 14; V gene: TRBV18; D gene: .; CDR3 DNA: TGTGCCAGCTCACCAGGGGAGGGAAACACTGAAGCTTTCTTT; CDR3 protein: CASSPGEGNTEAFF
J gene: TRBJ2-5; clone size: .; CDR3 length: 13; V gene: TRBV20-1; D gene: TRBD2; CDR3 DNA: TGCAGTGCTATTAGCGGGTCAGGAGAGACCCAGTACTTC; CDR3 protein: CSAISGSGETQYF
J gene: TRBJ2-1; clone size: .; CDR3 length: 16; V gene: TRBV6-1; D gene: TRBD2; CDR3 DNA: TGTGCCAGCAAGGGCCCCGGGACTAGAAGCTACAATGAGCAGTTCTTC; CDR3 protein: CASKGPGTRSYNEQFF
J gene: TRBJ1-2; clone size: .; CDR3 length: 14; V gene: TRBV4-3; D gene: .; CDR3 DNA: TGCGCCAGCAGCCAAGTGGTTAGGGGGTACGGCTACACCTTC; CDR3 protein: CASSQVVRGYGYTF
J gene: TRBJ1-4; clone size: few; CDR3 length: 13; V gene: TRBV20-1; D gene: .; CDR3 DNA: TGCAGTGCTAGGAGAACAGTTAATGAAAAACTGTTTTTT; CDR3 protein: CSARRTVNEKLFF
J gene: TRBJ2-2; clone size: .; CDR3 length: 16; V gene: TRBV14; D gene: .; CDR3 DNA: TGTGCCAGCAGCCAAGAGTGGGGGACGAACACCGGGGAGCTGTTTTTT; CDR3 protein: CASSQEWGTNTGELFF
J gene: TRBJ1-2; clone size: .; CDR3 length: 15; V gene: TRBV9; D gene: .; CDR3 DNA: TGTGCCAGCAGCGATAGCCGTCGACAGTACTATGGCTACACCTTC; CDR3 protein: CASSDSRRQYYGYTF
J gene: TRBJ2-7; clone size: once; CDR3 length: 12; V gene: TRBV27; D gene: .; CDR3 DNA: TGTGCCGGCAGTGCCTCGGCCCGCGAGCAGTACTTC; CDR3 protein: CAGSASAREQYF
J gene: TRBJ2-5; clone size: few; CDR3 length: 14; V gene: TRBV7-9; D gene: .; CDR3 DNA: TGTGCCAGCAGACCAAGAAGTCGTGGGGAGACCCAGTACTTC; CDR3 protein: CASRPRSRGETQYF
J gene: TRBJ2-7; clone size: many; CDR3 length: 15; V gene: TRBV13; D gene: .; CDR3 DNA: TGTGCCAGCAGCCCCGGGACACCACACTCCTACGAGCAGTACTTC; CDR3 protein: CASSPGTPHSYEQYF
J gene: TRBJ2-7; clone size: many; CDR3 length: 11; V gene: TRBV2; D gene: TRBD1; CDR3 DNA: TGTGCCGGAACGACAGGGACCGAGCAGTACTTC; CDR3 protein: CAGTTGTEQYF
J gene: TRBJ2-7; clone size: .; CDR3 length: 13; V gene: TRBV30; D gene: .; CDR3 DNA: TGTGCCTGGAGTGTAACAGGACCCTACGAGCAGTACTTC; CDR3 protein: CAWSVTGPYEQYF
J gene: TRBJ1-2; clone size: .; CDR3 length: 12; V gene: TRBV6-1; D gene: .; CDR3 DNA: TGTGCCAGCGGCCCTTTTAACTATGGCTACACCTTC; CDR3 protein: CASGPFNYGYTF
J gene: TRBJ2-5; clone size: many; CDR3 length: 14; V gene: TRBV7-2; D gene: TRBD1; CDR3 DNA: TGTGCCAGCAGCTGGACAGGGGGCGGGGAGACCCAGTACTTC; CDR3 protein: CASSWTGGGETQYF